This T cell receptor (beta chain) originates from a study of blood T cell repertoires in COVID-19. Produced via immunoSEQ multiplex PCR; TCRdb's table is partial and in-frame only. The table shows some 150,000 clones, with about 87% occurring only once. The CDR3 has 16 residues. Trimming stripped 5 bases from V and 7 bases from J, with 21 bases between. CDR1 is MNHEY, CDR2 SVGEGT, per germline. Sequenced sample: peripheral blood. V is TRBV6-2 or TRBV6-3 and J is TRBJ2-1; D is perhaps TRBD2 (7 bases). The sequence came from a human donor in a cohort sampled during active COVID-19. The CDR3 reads CASSPSGRGNYNEQFF. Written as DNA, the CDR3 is TGTGCCAGCAGTCCCTCGGGGAGGGGGAATTATAATGAGCAGTTCTTC.